The 25 T cell receptor beta chains reported below all come from one sample, sequenced in a study of blood T cell repertoires in COVID-19 (dated by TCRdb to the early 2020s). Library construction relied on the immunoSEQ multiplex PCR assay. TCRdb provides this immuneACCESS table in a form limited to in-frame rearrangements. Some clones are lacking; in checked studies, under half of them reflect an unresolved V gene, and why the rest are absent is not known. The sample contains around 100,000 clones, more than 75% of them found a single time. The top ten constitute roughly 8% of the sample. Input material: peripheral blood. The receptors come from a woman in her 40s with acute or convalescent COVID-19.

The chain carries TRBV12-3 or TRBV12-4 and TRBJ1-1; 8 nucleotides match TRBD1. V dropped 3 bases and J dropped 11; count of bases not matched to a gene: 8. This CDR3 contains 13 residues. CDR3 in DNA: TGTGCCAGCAGTTTTCAAACAGGGGGTGAGGCTTTCTTT. Its protein is CASSFQTGGEAFF.

Only one count was recorded for this clone. The chain carries TRBV6-5 and TRBJ2-7; D ambiguous. CDR1 and CDR2 (germline): MNHEY, SVGAGI. V gave up 7 bases and J gave up 4 bases, with 14 bases separating them. The CDR3 contains 13 residues. The CDR3 loop reads CASISPLSYEQYF. In nucleotides, the CDR3 is TGTGCCAGCATAAGCCCTCTATCTTACGAGCAGTACTTC.

This chain links TRBV6-5 with TRBJ1-2; the match to TRBD1 covers 9 bases. The CDR3 totals 12 residues. Germline V CDR1 and CDR2: MNHEY, SVGAGI. V was pared by 6 bases and J by 8 bases, with 4 bases of the junction left unmatched. CDR3 sequence: CASSNRGRGYTF. The CDR3 DNA sequence: TGTGCCAGCAGCAACAGGGGGCGAGGCTACACCTTC.

J is TRBJ1-1 and V is TRBV2; 9 bases match TRBD1. V was clipped by 6 bases and J by 6 bases; unmatched bases: 8. Germline V gene sequence: CDR1 SNHLY, CDR2 FYNNEI. The CDR3 consists of 14 residues. DNA of the CDR3: TGTGCCAGCAGAGGACAGGGGCGGGTGGCTGAAGCTTTCTTT. This translates into CASRGQGRVAEAFF. Full variable domain (missing parts from reference TRBV2 and TRBJ1-1): EPEVTQTPSHQVTQMGQEVILRCVPISNHLYFYWYRQILGQKVEFLVSFYNNEISEKSEIFDDQFSVERPDGSNFTLKIRSTKLEDSAMYFCASRGQGRVAEAFFGQGTRLTVV.

This clone was observed a handful of times. The J gene is TRBJ1-3, the V gene TRBV7-6, with TRBD1 identical over 7 bases. Looked up from germline, CDR1 is SGHVS and CDR2 is FNYEAQ. CDR3 length: 13 residues. The ends lost 3 bases at V and 7 bases at J; junction bases unmatched: 3. As DNA, the CDR3 is TGTGCCAGCAGCTTGGAGACAGGGAACACCATATATTTT. It translates to CASSLETGNTIYF. The full variable domain, rest sourced from reference TRBV7-6 and TRBJ1-3, is GAGVSQSPRYKVTKRGQDVALRCDPISGHVSLYWYRQALGQGPEFLTYFNYEAQQDKSGLPNDRFSAERPEGSISTLTIQRTEQRDSAMYRCASSLETGNTIYFGEGSWLTVV.

This clone was detected once. The chain links TRBV18 to TRBJ2-5; no clear D gene. V was shortened by 6 bases and J by 2 bases, with 13 bases between the two germline ends. Germline values: CDR1 KGHSH, CDR2 LQKENI. This CDR3 is built from 14 residues. In DNA, the CDR3 is TGTGCCAGCTCTCCGCCCCGCGAACAAGAGACCCAGTACTTC. Translation: CASSPPREQETQYF.

The chain employs TRBV12-3 or TRBV12-4 and TRBJ2-2, with D possibly TRBD2 on 6 matching bases. The CDR3 has 13 amino acids. Trimming shortened V by 7 bases and J by 15 bases, and 21 bases separated the two germline ends. The CDR3 DNA sequence: TGTGCCAGCAACACCGCGGCCCTAGCGATGTTGTTTTTT. Protein sequence: CASNTAALAMLFF.

The chain has TRBV6-2 or TRBV6-3 and TRBJ2-1, with D perhaps matching TRBD2 (7 bases). CDR3 size: 16 residues. CDR1 is MNHEY and CDR2 is SVGEGT in the germline V gene. Trimming removed 5 bases at V and 5 bases at J, with 19 bases between. The CDR3 sequence is CASSHGGRGRDNEQFF. The CDR3 DNA follows: TGTGCCAGCAGTCACGGGGGTAGGGGGAGGGACAATGAGCAGTTCTTC.

The chain carries TRBV18 and TRBJ2-7, with a possible D match to TRBD2 (6 bases). This CDR3 spans 14 amino acids. The germline gives CDR1 KGHSH, CDR2 LQKENI. Between the trimmed V and J ends, which lost 3 bases and 6 bases, there was a span of 15 bases. The CDR3 DNA reads TGTGCCAGCTCACCCAGATCGAAGGAGGGCGAGCAGTACTTC. Translated, it gives CASSPRSKEGEQYF.

The V and J genes are TRBV3-1 (or the pseudogene TRBV3-2) and TRBJ2-1; tentatively, D is TRBD2 (5 bases). Per the germline V gene, CDR1 is LGHDT and CDR2 is YNNKEL (reference sequence). CDR3 length: 13 residues. The V end was cut by 1 base, the J end by 6 bases, with 7 bases between. DNA for the CDR3: TGTGCCAGCAGCCAAGTTCGGGGCAATGAGCAGTTCTTC. This gives the protein CASSQVRGNEQFF.

This chain links TRBV6-5 with TRBJ1-1, with D possibly matching TRBD1 (6 bases). The CDR3 loop spans 14 amino acids. The germline gives CDR1 MNHEY, CDR2 SVGAGI. The ends were cut back, 6 bases at V and 2 bases at J, with 13 bases in the middle. Here the CDR3 reads CASSRGGGNTEAFF. The CDR3 DNA follows: TGTGCCAGCAGCAGAGGGGGGGGAAACACTGAAGCTTTCTTT.

This clone was detected a few times. The chain is built from TRBV6-5 and TRBJ2-7; weak D call: TRBD1 (5 bases). Germline assignment: CDR1 MNHEY and CDR2 SVGAGI. The CDR3 runs 13 residues. V was shortened by 2 bases and J by 2 bases, with 7 bases between the two germline ends. CDR3: CASSYAGTYEQYF. DNA of the CDR3: TGTGCCAGCAGTTACGCAGGGACCTACGAGCAGTACTTC.

For this clone: Different DNA sequences within this sample yield the same CDR3. V and J are TRBV2 and TRBJ1-5; D not resolved. Germline values: CDR1 SNHLY, CDR2 FYNNEI. This CDR3 is built from 13 residues. With 2 bases removed from V and 7 bases from J, the gap between germline ends came to 9 bases. The CDR3 reads CASSELRKQPQHF. CDR3 coding DNA: TGTGCCAGCAGTGAATTGAGGAAACAGCCCCAGCATTTT.

The J gene is TRBJ1-4, the V gene TRBV6-5, with D possibly being TRBD1 (6 bases). Trimming pared 4 bases from V and 7 bases from J, leaving 13 bases between. The CDR3 extends over 14 amino acids. CDR1 and CDR2 (germline): MNHEY, SVGAGI. CDR3 sequence reads: CASSSGGRGEKLFF. The CDR3, as DNA: TGTGCCAGCAGTTCCGGTGGCAGGGGTGAAAAACTGTTTTTT.

Written as DNA, the CDR3 is TGTGCCAGCAGTCAACTTTGGCGAGATTGGGGACAGGGCGGAGAAAAACTGTTTTTT. This encodes CASSQLWRDWGQGGEKLFF. V usage is TRBV6-6 and J usage is TRBJ1-4; TRBD1 agrees at 9 bases. CDR3 length: 19 amino acids. CDR1 is MNHNY, CDR2 SVGAGI, per germline (reference sequence). V dropped 5 bases and J dropped 8; count of bases not matched to a gene: 21.

This chain links TRBV24-1 with TRBJ2-3; possible D gene TRBD2, 6 bases. In germline, CDR1 is KGHDR, CDR2 SFDVKD. The CDR3 contains 12 residues. Trimming left V 5 bases short and J 7 bases short, with 9 bases between. The CDR3 nucleotides read TGTGCCACCAGTGGGACTACCAATACGCAGTATTTT. It codes for CATSGTTNTQYF.

The chain employs TRBV6-5 and TRBJ1-3; 10 bases line up with TRBD1. Per germline, CDR1 MNHEY and CDR2 SVGAGI. V shed 6 bases, J shed 0 bases, and the junction held 2 bases outside the gene matches. The CDR3 runs to 15 residues. CDR3 DNA: TGTGCCAGCAGGGGACAGGGGATCTCTGGAAACACCATATATTTT. This codes for CASRGQGISGNTIYF.

The rearrangement joins TRBV3-1 (or the pseudogene TRBV3-2) to TRBJ2-1, with a tentative D call TRBD1 (5 bases). CDR1 is LGHDT and CDR2 is YNNKEL in the germline V gene (reference sequence). Between the trimmed V and J ends, which lost 1 base and 7 bases, there was a span of 8 bases. CDR3 length: 13 residues. CDR3 sequence: CASSQVSGNEQFF. The CDR3 DNA sequence: TGTGCCAGCAGCCAAGTCTCAGGGAATGAGCAGTTCTTC.

This clone has just one count. The junction differs from germline at one of its ends, possibly a read error. CDR3 sequence (DNA): TGTGCCAGCAGTAAAGCCGACAGGCCCACTGAAGCTTTCTTT. Amino acids: CASSKADRPTEAFF. The chain employs TRBV6-1 and TRBJ1-1, with D perhaps TRBD1 (6 bases). The germline CDR1 and CDR2 sequences are MNHNS and SASEGT. The CDR3 runs to 14 residues.

This chain uses TRBV11-3 with TRBJ2-5, with 7 positions matching TRBD2. The CDR3 contains 17 residues. Trimming at V came to 5 bases and at J to 2 bases, leaving 14 bases not matched to a gene. CDR1 and CDR2 from the germline V gene are SGHNT and YENEEA. This chain's CDR3 is CASSTGIGLVGQETQYF. CDR3 sequence (DNA): TGTGCCAGCAGCACCGGGATCGGACTAGTCGGGCAAGAGACCCAGTACTTC.

This clone was detected a few times. The rearrangement joins TRBV6-5 to TRBJ2-6, with 7 nucleotides matching TRBD1. This CDR3 contains 15 residues. Germline V gene data show CDR1 as MNHEY and CDR2 as SVGAGI. Losses at the gene ends were 7 bases for V and 4 bases for J; bases not matched to a gene: 7. The CDR3 region has the DNA TGTGCCAGCACTATGACAGGGACCGGGGCCAACGTCCTGACTTTC. Amino acid sequence: CASTMTGTGANVLTF.

The chain combines TRBV4-2 with TRBJ2-3, with 8 bases aligning to TRBD2. The length of the CDR3 is 16 residues. Germline V gene sequence: CDR1 LGHNA, CDR2 YNFKEQ. J lost 1 base, V lost 1 base, and 4 bases had no gene match. Here the CDR3 reads CASSQVPAGGTDTQYF. DNA for the CDR3: TGTGCCAGCAGCCAAGTGCCAGCGGGGGGCACAGATACGCAGTATTTT.

The chain combines TRBV19 with TRBJ1-3; D ambiguous. Germline-derived CDR1 and CDR2 are LNHDA and SQIVND (reference sequence). Trimming removed 8 bases from V and 0 bases from J, with 11 bases in between. This CDR3 region has 14 residues. CDR3 DNA: TGTGCCAGTGAGGACTGGTACTCTGGAAACACCATATATTTT. Translating gives CASEDWYSGNTIYF.

The gene calls are TRBV5-1 and TRBJ1-1; the match to TRBD1 covers 10 bases. CDR3 length equals 16 residues. V lost 4 bases, J lost 1 base, and 7 bases stayed unmatched. Germline CDR1 is SGHRS and CDR2 is YFSETQ. The CDR3 sequence is CASSPDRGRGNTEAFF. DNA for the CDR3: TGCGCCAGCAGCCCAGACAGGGGGCGTGGGAACACTGAAGCTTTCTTT.

This clone has a handful of counts. J is TRBJ2-7 and V is TRBV2; 7 nucleotides agree with TRBD2. The CDR3 spans 14 residues. J lost 2 bases, V lost 3 bases, and 4 bases had no gene match. The germline V gene has CDR1 SNHLY and CDR2 FYNNEI. CDR3 sequence reads: CASSDQGLTYEQYF. In DNA form, the CDR3 reads TGTGCCAGCAGTGATCAGGGACTAACCTACGAGCAGTACTTC.